Below are 18 T cell receptor beta chains sequenced from a single sample in a study of blood T cell repertoires in COVID-19. Profiled with immunoSEQ multiplex PCR; TCRdb holds only in-frame clones, not every one. The sample yields fewer than 300,000 clones, about four fifths seen once. The sequencing input was peripheral blood. The origin of the receptors is a human donor with COVID-19, enrolled during active disease. The donor label of this sample is uncertain.

The chain uses TRBV5-1 and TRBJ2-1; 9 positions match TRBD2. The CDR3 contains 18 residues. The trim removed 3 bases at V and 1 base at J, leaving 11 bases unmatched. Germline values: CDR1 SGHRS, CDR2 YFSETQ. CDR3 coding DNA: TGCGCCAGCAGCTGGGCGGCTAGCGGGAAAGGTTCCTACAATGAGCAGTTCTTC. Its translation: CASSWAASGKGSYNEQFF.

V gene TRBV21-1 combines with J gene TRBJ1-3; no check of the table's D call, TRBD1, against the DNA was made. TRBV21-1 is listed as a pseudogene. This CDR3 contains 16 residues. CDR3 in DNA: TGTGCCAGCGACAGGGAATTAGGTGAACTCAGAAACACCATATATTTT. This encodes CASDRELGELRNTIYF.

The chain links TRBV9 to TRBJ2-2, with 9 bases aligning to TRBD2. CDR3 length: 15 residues. CDR1 is SGDLS, CDR2 YYNGEE, per germline. Losses at the gene ends were 6 bases for V and 0 bases for J; bases not matched to a gene: 3. Written as DNA, the CDR3 is TGTGCCAGCACAGGCGGGAGGGCGAACACCGGGGAGCTGTTTTTT. It is translated as CASTGGRANTGELFF.

The table lists this clone with a count of one. This sequence joins TRBV28 and TRBJ1-6; maybe TRBD1 (5 bases). In germline, CDR1 is MDHEN, CDR2 SYDVKM. The CDR3 length is 15 residues. Trimming took 2 bases from V and 6 from J, leaving 11 bases between them. CDR3 sequence reads: CASSLLRVGNSPLHF. CDR3 DNA: TGTGCCAGCAGTTTACTCAGGGTGGGTAATTCACCCCTCCACTTT.

V usage is TRBV10-3 and J usage is TRBJ2-5; 10 bases are shared with TRBD2. Germline CDR1 ENHRY, CDR2 SYGVKD. The CDR3 runs 18 residues. V dropped 2 bases and J dropped 4; count of bases not matched to a gene: 13. Written as DNA, the CDR3 is TGTGCCATCAGTGAGCCCCTCCGGGCTAGCGGGAGAGGAGAGACCCAGTACTTC. Its translation: CAISEPLRASGRGETQYF.

This chain uses TRBV7-2 with TRBJ2-3; 8 bases line up with TRBD2. The V gene end was trimmed by 4 bases and the J gene end by 8 bases; junction bases not matched to a gene: 8. The CDR3 spans 14 residues. The germline gives CDR1 SGHTA, CDR2 FQGNSA. Here the CDR3 reads CASSSGLVSATQYF. The CDR3 nucleotides are TGTGCCAGCAGCTCGGGACTAGTCTCGGCTACGCAGTATTTT.

The gene calls are TRBV29-1 and TRBJ2-1; D is perhaps TRBD2 (5 bases). The V gene lost 0 bases and the J gene lost 7 bases, with 13 bases spanning the gap. CDR1 and CDR2 (germline): SQVTM, ANQGSEA. The CDR3 has 14 amino acids. This CDR3 is CSVEEWQEVNEQFF. The CDR3 DNA sequence: TGCAGCGTTGAAGAATGGCAGGAGGTAAATGAGCAGTTCTTC.

The V call is TRBV28, the J call TRBJ2-3, with a weak D call TRBD1 (5 bases). Trimming took off 2 bases at V and 5 bases at J, with 14 bases between the two ends. Germline V gene sequence: CDR1 MDHEN, CDR2 SYDVKM. The CDR3 runs to 15 residues. This CDR3 is CASSLAWGPIDTQYF. The CDR3 DNA reads as TGTGCCAGCAGTTTAGCGTGGGGCCCGATAGATACGCAGTATTTT.

The chain combines TRBV5-4 with TRBJ1-1; weak D call: TRBD1 (6 bases). Germline CDR1 reads SGHNT; CDR2 reads YYREEE (reference sequence). The CDR3 contains 14 residues. V was shortened by 1 base and J by 4 bases, with 11 bases between the two germline ends. The CDR3: CASSLWGLATEAFF. CDR3 in DNA: TGTGCCAGCAGCTTGTGGGGGCTGGCCACTGAAGCTTTCTTT. Based on the CDR3 plus reference TRBV5-4 and TRBJ1-1, the full variable domain is ETGVTQSPTHLIKTRGQQVTLRCSSQSGHNTVSWYQQALGQGPQFIFQYYREEENGRGNFPPRFSGLQFPNYSSELNVNALELDDSALYLCASSLWGLATEAFFGQGTRLTVV.

The V gene is TRBV30, the J gene TRBJ1-3, with D unresolved. Germline assignment: CDR1 GTSNPN and CDR2 SVGIG (reference sequence). Trimming left V 1 base short and J 4 bases short, with 17 bases between. The CDR3 length is 16 residues. The DNA for the CDR3 is TGTGCCTGGAGTGACCACAGCACGGCATTAGGAAACACCATATATTTT. It translates to CAWSDHSTALGNTIYF.

The rearrangement uses TRBV10-3 and TRBJ2-3; 9 bases line up with TRBD2. The CDR3 extends over 16 amino acids. Germline CDR1 and CDR2: ENHRY and SYGVKD. The V gene end was trimmed by 0 bases and the J gene end by 0 bases; junction bases not matched to a gene: 1. The CDR3 spells CAISESTSGSTDTQYF. The CDR3 DNA sequence: TGTGCCATCAGTGAGTCAACTAGCGGGAGCACAGATACGCAGTATTTT.

V gene TRBV2 combines with J gene TRBJ2-3; the match to TRBD2 covers 9 bases. CDR1 is SNHLY and CDR2 is FYNNEI in the germline V gene. The ends lost 6 bases at V and 2 bases at J; junction bases unmatched: 12. CDR3 length: 17 residues. As DNA, the CDR3 is TGTGCCAGCAGCGGAGAAAGCGGGAGGTCCGACACAGATACGCAGTATTTT. Protein: CASSGESGRSDTDTQYF.

The sample holds one count of this clone. This chain connects TRBV2 to TRBJ2-1; 10 bases map to TRBD2. There are 13 residues in the CDR3. V shed 10 bases, J shed 5 bases, and the junction held 5 bases outside the gene matches. In germline, CDR1 is SNHLY, CDR2 FYNNEI. The CDR3 here is CATGLAADNEQFF. The DNA of the CDR3 is TGTGCCACCGGACTAGCGGCTGACAATGAGCAGTTCTTC.

V gene TRBV5-6 combines with J gene TRBJ2-7; 7 bases are shared with TRBD1. The germline V gene encodes CDR1 SGHDT and CDR2 YYEEEE. This CDR3 comprises 14 residues. The V gene end was trimmed by 2 bases and the J gene end by 7 bases; junction bases not matched to a gene: 9. The CDR3 sequence is CASSLGGEDREQYF. CDR3 DNA sequence: TGTGCCAGCAGCTTAGGGGGCGAGGATCGAGAGCAGTACTTC.

In DNA form, the CDR3 reads TGTGCCTGGAGTGGACAGTCTTATAGCAATCAGCCCCAGCATTTT. The encoded protein is CAWSGQSYSNQPQHF. The chain recombines TRBV30 with TRBJ1-5; D is possibly TRBD1 (5 bases). Trimming took off 1 base at V and 0 bases at J, with 10 bases between the two ends. The CDR3 sequence is 15 residues long. Germline V gene lookup returns CDR1 GTSNPN and CDR2 SVGIG (reference sequence).

The rearrangement links TRBV19 to TRBJ1-2; tentative D call: TRBD1 (5 bases). Germline CDR1 and CDR2: LNHDA and SQIVND (reference sequence). Deletions cut 7 bases from V and 8 bases from J, with 17 bases between. The CDR3 contains 13 residues. DNA of the CDR3: TGTGCCAGTACCTCCAGACAGCGTCAGGGCTACACCTTC. Amino acid sequence: CASTSRQRQGYTF.

This clone has just one count. This chain uses TRBV19 with TRBJ1-1, with 11 bases that match TRBD1. V lost 8 bases and J lost 4; bases outside the gene matches: 9. The CDR3 has 15 residues. The germline gives CDR1 LNHDA, CDR2 SQIVND (reference sequence). The chain's CDR3 is CASLLRTGGGTEAFF. In nucleotides, the CDR3 is TGTGCCAGTCTCCTCAGGACAGGGGGCGGCACTGAAGCTTTCTTT.

The V call is TRBV30, the J call TRBJ2-1; D call uncertain. Germline values: CDR1 GTSNPN, CDR2 SVGIG (reference sequence). Trimming shortened V by 3 bases and J by 3 bases, and 12 bases separated the two germline ends. The CDR3 contains 14 residues. CDR3 loop: CAWSPSAHYNEQFF. CDR3 nucleotide sequence: TGTGCCTGGAGCCCGAGCGCCCACTACAATGAGCAGTTCTTC. Together with reference TRBV30 and TRBJ2-1, the CDR3 gives the full variable domain: SQTIHQWPATLVQPVGSPLSLECTVEGTSNPNLYWYRQAAGRGLQLLFYSVGIGQISSEVPQNLSASRPQDRQFILSSKKLLLSDSGFYLCAWSPSAHYNEQFFGPGTRLTVL.